The 22 T cell receptor beta chains below all came from one sample that was sequenced in a study of blood T cell repertoires in COVID-19. Here immunoSEQ multiplex PCR was the method, and the copy in TCRdb shows in-frame clones only, minus some. The data show 250,000 to 300,000 clones, around 86% seen once. The sample was peripheral blood. Receptors were obtained from a middle-aged man with acute or convalescent COVID-19.

The chain links TRBV3-1 (or the pseudogene TRBV3-2) to TRBJ2-2, with 7 bases lining up with TRBD1. Trimming removed 4 bases from V and 6 bases from J; junction bases left unmatched: 2. CDR3 length equals 13 residues. CDR1 LGHDT and CDR2 YNNKEL come from the germline V gene (reference sequence). CDR3 nucleotides: TGTGCCAGCAGCCGAGGGACAGCCGGGGAGCTGTTTTTT. The encoded protein is CASSRGTAGELFF.

This clone was recorded a few times. The chain couples TRBV7-3 to TRBJ1-4; no clear D gene. CDR1 is SGHTA, CDR2 FQGTGA, per germline. Trimming took off 1 base at V and 4 bases at J, with 4 bases between the two ends. This CDR3 region has 13 residues. The CDR3 nucleotides are TGTGCCAGCAGCTTAAACATTAATGAAAAACTGTTTTTT. Residues: CASSLNINEKLFF.

V is TRBV12-3 or TRBV12-4 and J is TRBJ1-1; the match to TRBD1 covers 7 bases. This CDR3 has 13 residues. Trimming removed 7 bases from V and 4 bases from J; junction bases left unmatched: 6. The chain's CDR3 is CASTITGATEAFF. CDR3 bases: TGTGCCAGCACCATTACAGGGGCCACTGAAGCTTTCTTT.

J is TRBJ1-3 and V is TRBV4-1; D may be TRBD1 (6 bases). The CDR3 is 14 amino acids. V was trimmed by 4 bases and J by 4 bases, leaving 11 bases between them. From germline, CDR1 is MGHRA and CDR2 YSYEKL. The CDR3, as DNA: TGCGCCAGCAGCCCAACAGGGCTCGGAAACACCATATATTTT. It encodes CASSPTGLGNTIYF.

V and J are TRBV9 and TRBJ2-3; possibly TRBD2 for D (5 bases). The CDR3 sequence is 17 residues long. V lost 4 bases to trimming and J lost 2 bases, with 20 bases between them. Germline CDR1 SGDLS, CDR2 YYNGEE. The CDR3 loop reads CASSSKSFGVPTDTQYF. CDR3 in DNA: TGTGCCAGCAGCTCAAAAAGCTTCGGGGTCCCCACAGATACGCAGTATTTT. The entire variable domain, with the rest obtained from reference TRBV9 and TRBJ2-3, is as follows: DSGVTQTPKHLITATGQRVTLRCSPRSGDLSVYWYQQSLDQGLQFLIQYYNGEERAKGNILERFSAQQFPDLHSELNLSSLELGDSALYFCASSSKSFGVPTDTQYFGPGTRLTVL.

The CDR3 sequence is CSVATGVAQPQHF. DNA for the CDR3: TGCAGCGTCGCAACAGGGGTTGCTCAGCCCCAGCATTTT. This rearrangement joins TRBV29-1 to TRBJ1-5; TRBD1 matches 7 bases. This CDR3 comprises 13 residues. Germline values: CDR1 SQVTM, CDR2 ANQGSEA. J lost 6 bases, V lost 6 bases, and 8 bases had no gene match.

The chain links TRBV7-3 to TRBJ2-7; 8 positions match TRBD1. This CDR3 has 15 residues. Trimming took 3 bases from V and 0 from J; bases not matched to a gene: 4. Germline values: CDR1 SGHTA, CDR2 FQGTGA. The DNA of the CDR3 is TGTGCCAGCAGCTTGGGACAGGCGAGCTCCTACGAGCAGTACTTC. It encodes CASSLGQASSYEQYF.

The rearrangement links TRBV19 to TRBJ1-3, with a weak D call TRBD1 (6 bases). CDR1 and CDR2 from the germline V gene are LNHDA and SQIVND (reference sequence). V lost 3 bases to trimming and J lost 7 bases, with 16 bases between them. The CDR3 extends over 15 amino acids. The CDR3 spells CASSIVSGAANTIYF. CDR3 sequence (DNA): TGTGCCAGTAGTATCGTTTCAGGGGCCGCGAACACCATATATTTT. Based on the CDR3 plus reference TRBV19 and TRBJ1-3, the full variable domain is DGGITQSPKYLFRKEGQNVTLSCEQNLNHDAMYWYRQDPGQGLRLIYYSQIVNDFQKGDIAEGYSVSREKKESFPLTVTSAQKNPTAFYLCASSIVSGAANTIYFGEGSWLTVV.

The rearrangement uses TRBV19 and TRBJ1-2; 10 bases fit TRBD1. V dropped 6 bases and J dropped 2; count of bases not matched to a gene: 0. The CDR3 is 13 residues long. Per the germline V gene, CDR1 is LNHDA and CDR2 is SQIVND (reference sequence). CDR3 nucleotides: TGTGCCAGTAGGGACAGGGGGAACTATGGCTACACCTTC. This gives the protein CASRDRGNYGYTF.

The V call is TRBV4-2, the J call TRBJ1-1, with D tentatively TRBD1 (6 bases). Germline V gene data show CDR1 as LGHNA and CDR2 as YNFKEQ. Trimming took off 0 bases at V and 4 bases at J, with 12 bases between the two ends. CDR3 size: 15 residues. The CDR3 sequence is CASSQDGGRLTEAFF. The CDR3, as DNA: TGTGCCAGCAGCCAAGACGGGGGGCGCCTCACTGAAGCTTTCTTT.

A note on this clone: The same CDR3 also results from other DNA sequences found in this sample. The rearrangement links TRBV12-3 or TRBV12-4 to TRBJ1-1; D gene uncertain. Between the trimmed V and J ends, which lost 1 base and 1 base, there was a span of 4 bases. The length of the CDR3 is 13 residues. The CDR3 DNA reads as TGTGCCAGCAGTTTAGGAGCGAACACTGAAGCTTTCTTT. It translates to CASSLGANTEAFF.

This CDR3 is CASSFGDTQYF. In DNA, the CDR3 is TGTGCCAGCAGTTTCGGGGATACGCAGTATTTT. The chain carries TRBV6-5 and TRBJ2-3; D unclear. Germline CDR1 is MNHEY and CDR2 is SVGAGI. The CDR3 is 11 residues long. Trimming shortened V by 4 bases and J by 6 bases, and 5 bases separated the two germline ends.

The gene calls are TRBV3-1 (or the pseudogene TRBV3-2) and TRBJ1-2; 7 bases fit TRBD1. The J segment lost 2 bases and the V segment lost 3 bases, leaving 3 bases of the junction unmatched. CDR1 and CDR2 from the germline V gene are LGHDT and YNNKEL (reference sequence). This CDR3 comprises 14 residues. CDR3 in amino acids: CASSQTGFNYGYTF. CDR3 coding DNA: TGTGCCAGCAGCCAGACAGGGTTCAACTATGGCTACACCTTC.

The chain employs TRBV7-9 and TRBJ1-1; 9 nucleotides align to TRBD1. From germline, CDR1 is SEHNR and CDR2 FQNEAQ (reference sequence). The J segment lost 5 bases and the V segment lost 6 bases, leaving 10 bases of the junction unmatched. The CDR3 is 15 amino acids. DNA of the CDR3: TGTGCCAGCAGAACCGGGACAGGGAGGCCAACTGAAGCTTTCTTT. Residues: CASRTGTGRPTEAFF.

The J gene is TRBJ2-2, the V gene TRBV7-3, with D perhaps matching TRBD1 (5 bases). The length of the CDR3 is 16 residues. The ends were cut back, 4 bases at V and 5 bases at J, with 17 bases in the middle. CDR1 SGHTA and CDR2 FQGTGA come from the germline V gene. CDR3 nucleotide sequence: TGTGCCAGCAGCTCGCAGGGTTTGGCCAGAACCGGGGAGCTGTTTTTT. It yields the protein CASSSQGLARTGELFF.

The chain is built from TRBV7-9 and TRBJ2-3; possible D gene TRBD2, 6 bases. The V end lost 6 bases, the J end lost 0 bases, and 16 bases lay between the germline ends. Germline CDR1 reads SEHNR; CDR2 reads FQNEAQ (reference sequence). The CDR3 totals 16 residues. In DNA, the CDR3 is TGTGCCAGCAGTCGAGGGACTTACACTAGCACAGATACGCAGTATTTT. Protein product: CASSRGTYTSTDTQYF.

The chain carries TRBV28 and TRBJ1-2; D is uncertain. The length of the CDR3 is 11 residues. CDR1 is MDHEN and CDR2 is SYDVKM in the germline V gene. V lost 9 bases and J lost 2, with 7 bases in between. Written as DNA, the CDR3 is TGTGCCAGTGGGAGCAACTATGGCTACACCTTC. It is translated as CASGSNYGYTF.

This sequence joins TRBV20-1 and TRBJ2-1; no definite D call. Trimming shortened V by 5 bases and J by 5 bases, and 4 bases separated the two germline ends. The CDR3 extends over 10 amino acids. Germline-derived CDR1 and CDR2 are DFQATT and SNEGSKA (reference sequence). CDR3 DNA sequence: TGCAGTGCTCAAAACAATGAGCAGTTCTTC. Amino acids: CSAQNNEQFF.

V is TRBV9 and J is TRBJ2-7; TRBD2 agrees at 8 bases. Germline CDR1 and CDR2: SGDLS and YYNGEE. The CDR3 length is 15 residues. J was trimmed by 7 bases and V by 3 bases; bases with no gene match: 12. As DNA, the CDR3 is TGTGCCAGCAGCGCTCCTGGAGCGGGGGTAGCGGAGCAGTACTTC. This encodes CASSAPGAGVAEQYF.

The chain has TRBV19 and TRBJ1-2; TRBD1 matches at 10 bases. The CDR3 contains 15 residues. V was pared by 6 bases and J by 3 bases, with 7 bases of the junction left unmatched. In germline, CDR1 is LNHDA, CDR2 SQIVND (reference sequence). CDR3 sequence: CASRPGTGVDYGYTF. CDR3 DNA: TGTGCCAGTAGACCCGGGACAGGGGTCGACTATGGCTACACCTTC.

The chain couples TRBV5-4 to TRBJ2-3, with D possibly matching TRBD2 (6 bases). V lost 2 bases and J lost 9, with 22 bases in between. CDR3 length: 16 residues. In germline, CDR1 is SGHNT, CDR2 YYREEE (reference sequence). This CDR3 is CASSFAGGIVSGTQYF. Here the CDR3 DNA reads TGTGCCAGCAGCTTCGCTGGGGGGATTGTATCGGGGACGCAGTATTTT.

V gene TRBV7-9 combines with J gene TRBJ1-5; 8 positions match TRBD1. The V segment lost 5 bases and the J segment 7 bases; nucleotides outside the gene matches: 4. Germline CDR1 is SEHNR and CDR2 is FQNEAQ (reference sequence). CDR3 size: 13 residues. The CDR3: CASSRDRLQPQHF. CDR3 nucleotides: TGTGCCAGCAGCCGGGACAGGCTGCAGCCCCAGCATTTT.